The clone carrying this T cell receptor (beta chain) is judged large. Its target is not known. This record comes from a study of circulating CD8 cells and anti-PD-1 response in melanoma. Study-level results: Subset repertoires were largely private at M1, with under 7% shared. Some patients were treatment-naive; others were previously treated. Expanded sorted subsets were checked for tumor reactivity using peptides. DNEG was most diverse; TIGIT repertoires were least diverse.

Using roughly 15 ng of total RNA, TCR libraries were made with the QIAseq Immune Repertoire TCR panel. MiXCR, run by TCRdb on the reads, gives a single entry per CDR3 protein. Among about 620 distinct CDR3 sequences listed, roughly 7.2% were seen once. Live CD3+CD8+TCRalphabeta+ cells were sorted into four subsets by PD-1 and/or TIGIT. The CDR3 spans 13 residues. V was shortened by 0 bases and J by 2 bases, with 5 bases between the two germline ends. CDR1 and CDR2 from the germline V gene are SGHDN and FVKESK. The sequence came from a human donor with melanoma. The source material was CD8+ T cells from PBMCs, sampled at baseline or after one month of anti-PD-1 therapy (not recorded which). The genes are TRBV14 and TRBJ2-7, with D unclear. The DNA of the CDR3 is TGTGCCAGCAGCCAAGATCCTACCTACGAGCAGTACTTC. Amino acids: CASSQDPTYEQYF.